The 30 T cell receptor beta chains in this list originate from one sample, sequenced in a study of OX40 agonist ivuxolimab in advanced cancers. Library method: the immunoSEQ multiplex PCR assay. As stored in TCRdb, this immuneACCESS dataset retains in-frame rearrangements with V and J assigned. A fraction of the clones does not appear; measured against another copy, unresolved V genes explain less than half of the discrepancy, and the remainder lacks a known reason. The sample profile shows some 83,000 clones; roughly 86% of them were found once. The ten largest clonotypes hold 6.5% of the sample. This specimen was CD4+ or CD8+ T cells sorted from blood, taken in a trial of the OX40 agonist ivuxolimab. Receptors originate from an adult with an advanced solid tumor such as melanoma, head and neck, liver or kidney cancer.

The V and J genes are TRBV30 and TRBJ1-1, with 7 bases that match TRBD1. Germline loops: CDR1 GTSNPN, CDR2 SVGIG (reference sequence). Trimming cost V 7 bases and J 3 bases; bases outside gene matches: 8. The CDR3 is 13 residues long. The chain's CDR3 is CAYNRGRDTEAFF. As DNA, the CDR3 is TGTGCCTATAACAGGGGACGGGACACTGAAGCTTTCTTT.

The CDR3 nucleotides are TGTGCCAGTAGCAGCCAGAACTATGGCTACACCTTC. Translation gives CASSSQNYGYTF. V usage is TRBV19 and J usage is TRBJ1-2; no clear D gene. The germline gives CDR1 LNHDA, CDR2 SQIVND (reference sequence). V lost 6 bases and J lost 2, with 7 bases in between. CDR3 length: 12 amino acids.

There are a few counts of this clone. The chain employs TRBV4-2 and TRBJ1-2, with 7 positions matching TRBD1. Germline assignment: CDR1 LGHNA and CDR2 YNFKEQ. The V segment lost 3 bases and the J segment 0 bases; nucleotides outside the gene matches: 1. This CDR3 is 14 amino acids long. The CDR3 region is CASSHGTANYGYTF. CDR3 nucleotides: TGTGCCAGCAGCCATGGGACAGCTAACTATGGCTACACCTTC.

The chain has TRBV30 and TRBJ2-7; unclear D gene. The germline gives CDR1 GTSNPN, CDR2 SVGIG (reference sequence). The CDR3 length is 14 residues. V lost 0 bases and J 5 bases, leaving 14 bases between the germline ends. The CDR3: CAWSVGAGFDEQYF. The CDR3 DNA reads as TGTGCCTGGAGTGTAGGAGCAGGCTTTGACGAGCAGTACTTC.

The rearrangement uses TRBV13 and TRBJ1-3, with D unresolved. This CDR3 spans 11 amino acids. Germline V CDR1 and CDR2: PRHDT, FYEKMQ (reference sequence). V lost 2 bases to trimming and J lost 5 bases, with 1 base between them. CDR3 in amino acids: CASSLRNTIYF. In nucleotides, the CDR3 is TGTGCCAGCAGCTTAAGAAACACCATATATTTT.

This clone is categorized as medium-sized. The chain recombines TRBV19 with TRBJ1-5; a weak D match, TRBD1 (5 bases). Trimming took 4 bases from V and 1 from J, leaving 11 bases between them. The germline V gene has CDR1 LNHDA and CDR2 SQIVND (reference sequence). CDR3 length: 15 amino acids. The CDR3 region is CASSKTDYSNQPQHF. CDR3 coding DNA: TGTGCCAGTAGTAAGACAGATTACAGCAATCAGCCCCAGCATTTT.

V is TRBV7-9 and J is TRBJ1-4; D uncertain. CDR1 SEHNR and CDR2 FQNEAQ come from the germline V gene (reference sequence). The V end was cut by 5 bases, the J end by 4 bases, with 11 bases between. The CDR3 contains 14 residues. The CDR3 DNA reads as TGTGCCAGCAGCCTGTGGGGAGATAATGAAAAACTGTTTTTT. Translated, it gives CASSLWGDNEKLFF.

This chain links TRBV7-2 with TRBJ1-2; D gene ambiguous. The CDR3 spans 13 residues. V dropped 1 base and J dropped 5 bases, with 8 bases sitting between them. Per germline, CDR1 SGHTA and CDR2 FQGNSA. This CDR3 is CASSLGAGYGYTF. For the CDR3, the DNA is TGTGCCAGCAGCTTAGGGGCGGGGTATGGCTACACCTTC.

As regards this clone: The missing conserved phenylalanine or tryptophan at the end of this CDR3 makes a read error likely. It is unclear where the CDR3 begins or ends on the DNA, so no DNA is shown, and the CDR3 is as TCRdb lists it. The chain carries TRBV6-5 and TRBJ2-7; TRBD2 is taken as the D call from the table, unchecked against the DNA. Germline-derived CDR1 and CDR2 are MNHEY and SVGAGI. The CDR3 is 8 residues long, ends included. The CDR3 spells CAPEITFS.

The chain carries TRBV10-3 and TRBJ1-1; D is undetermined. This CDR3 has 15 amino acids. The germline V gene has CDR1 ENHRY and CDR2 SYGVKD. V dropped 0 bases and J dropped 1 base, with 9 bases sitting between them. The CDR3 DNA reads TGTGCCATCAGTGAGTCGGGGAAGGGGAACACTGAAGCTTTCTTT. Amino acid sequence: CAISESGKGNTEAFF.

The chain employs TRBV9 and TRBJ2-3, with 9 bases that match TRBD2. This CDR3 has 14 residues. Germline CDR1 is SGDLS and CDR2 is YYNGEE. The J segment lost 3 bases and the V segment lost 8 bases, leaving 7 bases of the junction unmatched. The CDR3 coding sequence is TGTGCCAGTACGCGGACTAGCGCGACAGATACGCAGTATTTT. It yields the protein CASTRTSATDTQYF. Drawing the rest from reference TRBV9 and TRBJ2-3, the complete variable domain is DSGVTQTPKHLITATGQRVTLRCSPRSGDLSVYWYQQSLDQGLQFLIQYYNGEERAKGNILERFSAQQFPDLHSELNLSSLELGDSALYFCASTRTSATDTQYFGPGTRLTVL.

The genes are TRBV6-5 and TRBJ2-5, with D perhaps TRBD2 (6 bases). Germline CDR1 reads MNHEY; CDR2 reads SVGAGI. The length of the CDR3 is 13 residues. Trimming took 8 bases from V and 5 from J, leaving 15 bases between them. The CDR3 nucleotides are TGTGCCAGCTGGGACTGGCTTAGGGAGACCCAGTACTTC. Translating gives CASWDWLRETQYF.

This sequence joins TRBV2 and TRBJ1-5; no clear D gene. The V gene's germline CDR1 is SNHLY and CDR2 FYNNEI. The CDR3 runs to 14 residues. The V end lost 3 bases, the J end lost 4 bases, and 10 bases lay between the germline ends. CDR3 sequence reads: CASSEYEGNQPQHF. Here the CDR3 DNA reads TGTGCCAGCAGTGAGTACGAAGGGAATCAGCCCCAGCATTTT.

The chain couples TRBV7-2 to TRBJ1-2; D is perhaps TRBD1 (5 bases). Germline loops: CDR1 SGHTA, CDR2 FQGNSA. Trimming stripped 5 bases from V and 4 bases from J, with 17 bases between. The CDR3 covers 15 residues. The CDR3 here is CASSPPYGGVYGYTF. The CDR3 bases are TGTGCCAGCAGCCCTCCCTATGGGGGAGTCTATGGCTACACCTTC.

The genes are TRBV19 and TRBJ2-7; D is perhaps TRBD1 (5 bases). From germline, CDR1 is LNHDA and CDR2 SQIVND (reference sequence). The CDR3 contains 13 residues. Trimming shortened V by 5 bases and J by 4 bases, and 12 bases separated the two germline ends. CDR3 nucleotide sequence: TGTGCCAGTAGTTTCAGGGTAGGGTACGAGCAGTACTTC. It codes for CASSFRVGYEQYF.

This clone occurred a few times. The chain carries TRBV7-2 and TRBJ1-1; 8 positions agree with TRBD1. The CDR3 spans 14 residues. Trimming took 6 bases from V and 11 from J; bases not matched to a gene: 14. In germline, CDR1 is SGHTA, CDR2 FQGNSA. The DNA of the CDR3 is TGTGCCAGCAGAGTCGACAGGGGAGGAGGGAGGGCTTTCTTT. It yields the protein CASRVDRGGGRAFF.

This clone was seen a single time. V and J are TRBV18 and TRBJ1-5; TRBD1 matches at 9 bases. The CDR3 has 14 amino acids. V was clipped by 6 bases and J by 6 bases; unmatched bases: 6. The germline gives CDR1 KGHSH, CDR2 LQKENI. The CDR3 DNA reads TGTGCCAGCTCCCCGGGACAGGGAACTCAGCCCCAGCATTTT. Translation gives CASSPGQGTQPQHF. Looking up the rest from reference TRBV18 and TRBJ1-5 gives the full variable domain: NAGVMQNPRHLVRRRGQEARLRCSPMKGHSHVYWYRQLPEEGLKFMVYLQKENIIDESGMPKERFSAEFPKEGPSILRIQQVVRGDSAAYFCASSPGQGTQPQHFGDGTRLSIL.

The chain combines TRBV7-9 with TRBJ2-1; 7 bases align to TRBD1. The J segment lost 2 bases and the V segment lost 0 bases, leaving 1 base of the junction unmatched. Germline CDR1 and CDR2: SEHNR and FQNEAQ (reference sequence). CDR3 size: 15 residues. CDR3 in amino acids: CASSLAGTAYNEQFF. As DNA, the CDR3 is TGTGCCAGCAGCTTAGCCGGGACAGCCTACAATGAGCAGTTCTTC.

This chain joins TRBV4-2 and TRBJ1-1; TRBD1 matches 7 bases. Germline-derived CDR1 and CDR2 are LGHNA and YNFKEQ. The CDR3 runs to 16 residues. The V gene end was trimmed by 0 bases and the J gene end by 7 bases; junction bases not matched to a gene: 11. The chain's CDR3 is CASSQEDGTVRIEAFF. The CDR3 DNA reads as TGTGCCAGCAGCCAAGAGGACGGGACAGTAAGGATTGAAGCTTTCTTT.

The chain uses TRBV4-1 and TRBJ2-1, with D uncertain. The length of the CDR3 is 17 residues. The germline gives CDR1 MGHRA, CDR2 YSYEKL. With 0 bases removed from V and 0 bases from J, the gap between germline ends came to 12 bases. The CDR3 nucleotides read TGCGCCAGCAGCCAAGATCTCATACAGAGCTCCTACAATGAGCAGTTCTTC. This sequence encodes CASSQDLIQSSYNEQFF.

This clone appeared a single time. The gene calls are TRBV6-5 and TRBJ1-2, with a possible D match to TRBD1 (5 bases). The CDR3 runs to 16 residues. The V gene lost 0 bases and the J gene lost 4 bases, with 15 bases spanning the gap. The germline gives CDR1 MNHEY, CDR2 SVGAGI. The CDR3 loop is CASSYSLGEAPYGYTF. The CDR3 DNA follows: TGTGCCAGCAGTTACTCTTTGGGGGAGGCCCCCTATGGCTACACCTTC.

DNA of the CDR3: TGTGCCAGCAGCTTATCCTCCTCTGGGGGGGTCTCCTACGAGCAGTACTTC. Its translation: CASSLSSSGGVSYEQYF. The chain employs TRBV5-4 and TRBJ2-7; 7 nucleotides match TRBD2. Germline loops: CDR1 SGHNT, CDR2 YYREEE (reference sequence). The CDR3 spans 17 residues. Germline trimming cut 2 bases from V and 0 bases from J; bases unmatched to any gene: 11. The whole variable domain, filled in from reference TRBV5-4 and TRBJ2-7, reads ETGVTQSPTHLIKTRGQQVTLRCSSQSGHNTVSWYQQALGQGPQFIFQYYREEENGRGNFPPRFSGLQFPNYSSELNVNALELDDSALYLCASSLSSSGGVSYEQYFGPGTRLTVT.

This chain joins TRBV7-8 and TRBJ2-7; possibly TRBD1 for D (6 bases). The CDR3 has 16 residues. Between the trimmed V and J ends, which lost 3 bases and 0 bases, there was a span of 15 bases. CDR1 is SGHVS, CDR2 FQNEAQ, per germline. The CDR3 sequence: CASSLGQLGLSYEQYF. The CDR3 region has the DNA TGTGCCAGCAGCTTGGGACAACTAGGTCTCTCCTACGAGCAGTACTTC.

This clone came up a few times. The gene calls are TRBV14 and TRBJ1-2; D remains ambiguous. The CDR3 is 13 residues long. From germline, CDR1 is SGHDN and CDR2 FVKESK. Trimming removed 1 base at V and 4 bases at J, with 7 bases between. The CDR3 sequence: CASSQVPSYGYTF. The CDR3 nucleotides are TGTGCCAGCAGCCAAGTCCCCTCCTATGGCTACACCTTC.

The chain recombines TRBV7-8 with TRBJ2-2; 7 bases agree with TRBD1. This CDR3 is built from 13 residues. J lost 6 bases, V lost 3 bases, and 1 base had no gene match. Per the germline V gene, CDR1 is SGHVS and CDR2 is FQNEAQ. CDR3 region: CASSFDRAGELFF. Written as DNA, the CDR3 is TGTGCCAGCAGCTTTGACAGGGCCGGGGAGCTGTTTTTT. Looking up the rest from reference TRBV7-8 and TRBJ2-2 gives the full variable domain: GAGVSQSPRYKVAKRGQDVALRCDPISGHVSLFWYQQALGQGPEFLTYFQNEAQLDKSGLPSDRFFAERPEGSVSTLKIQRTQQEDSAVYLCASSFDRAGELFFGEGSRLTVL.

The CDR3 spells CASSLTSGDYNEQFF. CDR3 in DNA: TGTGCCAGCAGCTTGACTAGCGGGGACTACAATGAGCAGTTCTTC. This sequence joins TRBV5-4 and TRBJ2-1, with 10 bases lining up with TRBD2. The length of the CDR3 is 15 residues. J lost 3 bases, V lost 1 base, and 1 base had no gene match. In germline, CDR1 is SGHNT, CDR2 YYREEE (reference sequence).

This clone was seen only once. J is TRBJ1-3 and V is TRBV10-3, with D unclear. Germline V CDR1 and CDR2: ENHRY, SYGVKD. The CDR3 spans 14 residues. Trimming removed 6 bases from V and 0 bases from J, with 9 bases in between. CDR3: CAIRDGFSGNTIYF. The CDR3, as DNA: TGTGCCATCAGGGACGGTTTCTCTGGAAACACCATATATTTT.

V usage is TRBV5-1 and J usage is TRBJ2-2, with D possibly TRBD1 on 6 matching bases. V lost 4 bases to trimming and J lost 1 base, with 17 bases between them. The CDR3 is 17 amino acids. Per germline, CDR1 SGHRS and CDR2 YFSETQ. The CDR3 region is CASSPVRRGMNTGELFF. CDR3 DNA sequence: TGCGCCAGCAGCCCGGTGCGAAGGGGGATGAACACCGGGGAGCTGTTTTTT.

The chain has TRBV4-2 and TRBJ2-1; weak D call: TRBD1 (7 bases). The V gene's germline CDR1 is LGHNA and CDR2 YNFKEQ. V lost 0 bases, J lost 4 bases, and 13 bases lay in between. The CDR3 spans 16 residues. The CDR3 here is CASSQDQGGRYNEQFF. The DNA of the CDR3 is TGTGCCAGCAGCCAAGATCAGGGGGGTCGGTACAATGAGCAGTTCTTC.

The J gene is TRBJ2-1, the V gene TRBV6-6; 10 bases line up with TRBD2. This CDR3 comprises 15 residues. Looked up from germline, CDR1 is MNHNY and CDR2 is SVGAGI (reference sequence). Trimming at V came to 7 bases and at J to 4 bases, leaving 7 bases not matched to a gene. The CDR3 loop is CASTTAGGTYNEQFF. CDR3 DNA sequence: TGTGCCAGCACCACAGCGGGGGGGACTTACAATGAGCAGTTCTTC.